This T cell receptor (beta chain) was observed in a study of control samples from healthy donors and cancer patients. Assay: immunoSEQ multiplex PCR; the TCRdb copy retains only in-frame clones and omits some. Here the sample spans about 130,000 clones, around 93% being singletons. There are 16 residues in the CDR3. CDR1 SGHRS and CDR2 YFSETQ come from the germline V gene. The junction had 16 bases not matched to a gene; V was cut back by 4 bases and J by 8 bases. Sequencing was done on a sample of blood. The clonotype was recovered from a woman in her 50s in good health. The chain employs TRBV5-1 and TRBJ1-2; 8 bases are shared with TRBD1. As DNA, the CDR3 is TGCGCCAGCAGCCGGTCCTCGGGACAGGCCTCCTTAGGCTACACCTTC. This codes for CASSRSSGQASLGYTF.